These 8 T cell receptor beta chains came from one sample sequenced in a study of cytomegalovirus exposure and HLA in healthy donors. Using immunoSEQ multiplex PCR, the repertoire was profiled, and TCRdb retains in-frame clones only, with some absent. The data contain roughly 330,000 clones, around 90% of them singletons. Sequenced input: PBMCs. These receptors were collected from a woman aged 25 to 39 in good health and CMV-seropositive.

The chain couples TRBV9 to TRBJ2-1, with D tentatively TRBD2 (6 bases). V was shortened by 3 bases and J by 8 bases, with 18 bases between the two germline ends. CDR1 and CDR2 (germline): SGDLS, YYNGEE. The length of the CDR3 is 15 residues. The CDR3 sequence: CASSAHMGDWDEQFF. As DNA, the CDR3 is TGTGCCAGCAGCGCCCATATGGGGGACTGGGATGAGCAGTTCTTC. The full variable domain, completed using reference TRBV9 and TRBJ2-1, is DSGVTQTPKHLITATGQRVTLRCSPRSGDLSVYWYQQSLDQGLQFLIQYYNGEERAKGNILERFSAQQFPDLHSELNLSSLELGDSALYFCASSAHMGDWDEQFFGPGTRLTVL.

This chain connects TRBV27 to TRBJ2-2; D unclear. The CDR3 is made up of 14 amino acids. V was clipped by 4 bases and J by 2 bases, with 8 bases between them. Germline V gives CDR1 MNHEY, CDR2 SMNVEV (reference sequence). CDR3 sequence: CASSSRLNTGELFF. CDR3 DNA: TGTGCCAGCAGTTCCCGGCTTAACACCGGGGAGCTGTTTTTT.

DNA of the CDR3: TGTGCCAGCAGTCCTGGGACAGGGTATAATTCACCCCTCCACTTT. It is translated as CASSPGTGYNSPLHF. The chain employs TRBV6-5 and TRBJ1-6, with 9 bases aligning to TRBD1. Germline CDR1 reads MNHEY; CDR2 reads SVGAGI. Trimming took 5 bases from V and 4 from J; bases not matched to a gene: 3. CDR3 length equals 15 residues.

V is TRBV15 and J is TRBJ2-7; D remains unclear. This CDR3 has 12 amino acids. Trimming pared 4 bases from V and 6 bases from J, leaving 10 bases between. CDR1 is LNHNV and CDR2 is YYDKDF in the germline V gene (reference sequence). The DNA of the CDR3 is TGTGCCACCAGCACCCTTAACTTCGAGCAGTACTTC. Translating gives CATSTLNFEQYF.

J is TRBJ2-5 and V is TRBV7-2; D not resolved. The CDR3 loop spans 15 amino acids. The germline CDR1 and CDR2 sequences are SGHTA and FQGNSA. Trimming left V 2 bases short and J 1 base short, with 11 bases between. CDR3 DNA: TGTGCCAGCAGCTTATTTGGGCAGCTCCAAGAGACCCAGTACTTC. This gives the protein CASSLFGQLQETQYF.

The chain joins TRBV5-4 to TRBJ1-2; the D gene is possibly TRBD1 (6 bases). The CDR3 consists of 12 residues. Looked up from germline, CDR1 is SGHNT and CDR2 is YYREEE (reference sequence). Trimming took 4 bases from V and 10 from J, leaving 14 bases between them. In DNA form, the CDR3 reads TGTGCCAGCAGCATCGGGACAAACTCCTACACCTTC. Translating gives CASSIGTNSYTF.

The rearrangement links TRBV5-1 to TRBJ1-1; no firm D call. Germline values: CDR1 SGHRS, CDR2 YFSETQ. V dropped 1 base and J dropped 1 base, with 11 bases sitting between them. This CDR3 comprises 15 residues. CDR3 protein: CASSLFGLENTEAFF. The CDR3 DNA reads as TGCGCCAGCAGCTTGTTCGGACTGGAGAACACTGAAGCTTTCTTT. Combining the CDR3 with reference TRBV5-1 and TRBJ1-1 gives the whole variable domain KAGVTQTPRYLIKTRGQQVTLSCSPISGHRSVSWYQQTPGQGLQFLFEYFSETQRNKGNFPGRFSGRQFSNSRSEMNVSTLELGDSALYLCASSLFGLENTEAFFGQGTRLTVV.

This chain connects TRBV6-5 to TRBJ1-2, with a weak D call TRBD1 (6 bases). Germline CDR1 MNHEY, CDR2 SVGAGI. Trimming took 7 bases from V and 6 from J, leaving 15 bases between them. The CDR3 covers 13 residues. In DNA, the CDR3 is TGTGCCAGCACCGCTCCCCAGGGGCATGGCTACACCTTC. Amino acid sequence: CASTAPQGHGYTF.